This entry is about one T cell receptor beta chain. This sample stems from a study of PD-L1 blockade in urothelial cancer. Germline CDR1 is MNHEY and CDR2 is SMNVEV (reference sequence). Trimming took 6 bases from V and 1 from J, leaving 6 bases between them. CDR3 length: 12 residues. Here immunoSEQ multiplex PCR was the method, and the copy in TCRdb shows in-frame clones only, minus some. The sample shows under 35,000 clones, 87% of them seen only once. The source is a man aged 50 to 60 with urothelial cancer. The V gene is TRBV27, the J gene TRBJ1-1; D is uncertain. Sequenced here: PBMCs, sampled around atezolizumab (anti-PD-L1) treatment. The CDR3 DNA is TGTGCCAGCAGAACCAGGAACACTGAAGCTTTCTTT. Its translation: CASRTRNTEAFF.